The 24 T cell receptor beta chains reported below all come from one sample, sequenced in a study of immune evolution from preneoplasia to lung adenocarcinoma. The table came from immunoSEQ multiplex PCR; TCRdb's copy has only in-frame clones and leaves some out. This table has around 12,000 clones, under 90% appearing once. Specimen: FFPE minimally invasive lung adenocarcinoma tissue. These receptors were collected from a person aged 70 to 80 with lung adenocarcinoma.

In regard to this clone: The junction departs from germline at one end; a sequencing error may be responsible. CDR3 loop: CASSLGVGGTQETQYF. Here the CDR3 DNA reads TGTGCTAGCAGCTTAGGGGTGGGGGGTACTCAAGAGACCCAGTACTTC. The chain joins TRBV7-7 to TRBJ2-5, with a possible D match to TRBD2 (6 bases). The CDR3 has 16 residues. CDR1 is SSHAT, CDR2 FNYEAQ, per germline (reference sequence).

The J gene is TRBJ1-1, the V gene TRBV10-2; D perhaps matches TRBD1 (6 bases). This CDR3 is 14 amino acids long. Germline-derived CDR1 and CDR2 are WSHSY and SAAADI. V lost 0 bases to trimming and J lost 2 bases, with 7 bases between them. The CDR3 DNA sequence: TGCGCCAGCAGTGAGTCGGACAGCAACACTGAAGCTTTCTTT. As protein: CASSESDSNTEAFF.

This clone was observed a few times. The genes are TRBV7-2 and TRBJ1-1; D possibly corresponds to TRBD1 (5 bases). Germline V gene sequence: CDR1 SGHTA, CDR2 FQGNSA. The CDR3 runs 15 residues. V lost 6 bases, J lost 0 bases, and 14 bases lay in between. CDR3 protein: CASRPGGVLNTEAFF. The CDR3 DNA follows: TGTGCCAGCAGACCCGGGGGAGTCCTGAACACTGAAGCTTTCTTT.

CDR3 loop: CAWSVGQMNSYGYTF. CDR3 coding DNA: TGTGCCTGGAGTGTGGGACAGATGAACAGCTATGGCTACACCTTC. This sequence joins TRBV30 and TRBJ1-2; TRBD1 matches at 7 bases. Germline CDR1 and CDR2: GTSNPN and SVGIG (reference sequence). Trimming cost V 0 bases and J 4 bases; bases outside gene matches: 8. This CDR3 region has 15 residues.

The chain couples TRBV9 to TRBJ1-2, with 7 bases that match TRBD1. This CDR3 is 13 amino acids long. V shed 4 bases and J 7 bases; nucleotides not matched to a gene: 7. The germline V gene encodes CDR1 SGDLS and CDR2 YYNGEE. The CDR3: CASSPTTGVGYTF. CDR3 in DNA: TGTGCCAGCAGCCCCACCACAGGGGTTGGCTACACCTTC.

The rearrangement uses TRBV5-6 and TRBJ2-5; D unclear. The CDR3 runs to 12 residues. Trimming stripped 4 bases from V and 5 bases from J, with 9 bases between. CDR1 is SGHDT and CDR2 is YYEEEE in the germline V gene. Written as DNA, the CDR3 is TGTGCCAGCAGCGAAACGATGGAGACCCAGTACTTC. Its translation is CASSETMETQYF.

The gene calls are TRBV10-3 and TRBJ1-5; D may be TRBD1 (6 bases). The V and J ends lost 3 bases and 5 bases respectively, with 14 bases between them. Germline V lookup: CDR1 ENHRY, CDR2 SYGVKD. The length of the CDR3 is 15 residues. CDR3 protein: CAISDGGAQDQPQHF. The CDR3 DNA is TGTGCCATCAGTGATGGGGGGGCCCAAGATCAGCCCCAGCATTTT.

The chain carries TRBV12-5 and TRBJ1-1; TRBD1 might be the D (6 bases). Germline V lookup: CDR1 LGHNT, CDR2 FRNRAP. This CDR3 has 16 amino acids. V lost 0 bases and J lost 4, with 15 bases in between. The CDR3 sequence is CASGLVLGGRSTEAFF. The CDR3 bases are TGTGCTAGTGGTTTGGTACTAGGGGGGCGGAGCACTGAAGCTTTCTTT.

This clone is labeled as medium-sized (0.01 to 0.1%). The CDR3 spells CASSVTGFSYEQYF. The CDR3 coding sequence is TGTGCCAGCAGCGTGACAGGGTTTTCCTACGAGCAGTACTTC. The chain links TRBV5-6 to TRBJ2-7, with 7 bases matching TRBD1. After removal of 4 bases from V and 1 base from J, the junction contained 5 bases not matched to a gene. The CDR3 contains 14 residues. Germline CDR1 reads SGHDT; CDR2 reads YYEEEE.

The V call is TRBV19, the J call TRBJ1-2; tentative D call: TRBD1 (6 bases). Trimming stripped 10 bases from V and 5 bases from J, with 17 bases between. The CDR3 spans 13 residues. Germline assignment: CDR1 LNHDA and CDR2 SQIVND (reference sequence). The chain's CDR3 is CATERSGEYGYTF. CDR3 in DNA: TGTGCCACCGAACGATCAGGGGAGTATGGCTACACCTTC. Full variable domain (rest looked up from reference TRBV19 and TRBJ1-2): DGGITQSPKYLFRKEGQNVTLSCEQNLNHDAMYWYRQDPGQGLRLIYYSQIVNDFQKGDIAEGYSVSREKKESFPLTVTSAQKNPTAFYLCATERSGEYGYTFGSGTRLTVV.

The chain couples TRBV5-1 to TRBJ2-5, with TRBD2 identical over 12 bases. The CDR3 is 15 residues long. J gave up 2 bases and V 2 bases, and 1 base lay outside the gene matches. Germline assignment: CDR1 SGHRS and CDR2 YFSETQ. As DNA, the CDR3 is TGCGCCAGCAGCTTCCTAGCGGGAGGGCAAGAGACCCAGTACTTC. Its translation: CASSFLAGGQETQYF.

V gene TRBV5-1 combines with J gene TRBJ2-2, with unresolved D. Per the germline V gene, CDR1 is SGHRS and CDR2 is YFSETQ. The CDR3 contains 14 residues. V shed 6 bases and J shed 6 bases, with 15 bases lying between them. The chain's CDR3 is CASTLGPAPGELFF. In nucleotides, the CDR3 is TGCGCCAGCACCCTGGGCCCGGCACCCGGGGAGCTGTTTTTT.

DNA for the CDR3: TGTGCCATCAGTGGAGGGCTACAGGGCCCCTACGAGCAGTACTTC. Translated: CAISGGLQGPYEQYF. This chain connects TRBV10-3 to TRBJ2-7; D might be TRBD1 (6 bases). This CDR3 has 15 amino acids. Germline V gene lookup returns CDR1 ENHRY and CDR2 SYGVKD. V was cut by 4 bases and J by 2 bases, with 15 bases left in between.

This clone was counted once. The rearrangement joins TRBV11-2 to TRBJ2-1, with 7 bases fitting TRBD2. With V trimmed by 1 base and J by 0 bases, 6 bases remained unmatched. The CDR3 is made up of 17 amino acids. CDR1 is SGHAT, CDR2 FQNNGV, per germline. The CDR3 is CASSLGSSGGSYNEQFF. The CDR3 nucleotides read TGTGCCAGCAGCTTAGGGTCTAGCGGAGGCTCCTACAATGAGCAGTTCTTC.

The gene calls are TRBV5-4 and TRBJ2-1; 7 bases are shared with TRBD1. Germline loops: CDR1 SGHNT, CDR2 YYREEE (reference sequence). V was pared by 3 bases and J by 5 bases, with 8 bases of the junction left unmatched. This CDR3 is built from 15 residues. This chain's CDR3 is CASSSQTGMHNEQFF. The CDR3 nucleotides read TGTGCCAGCAGCTCACAGACAGGGATGCACAATGAGCAGTTCTTC.

The chain links TRBV14 to TRBJ2-5; tentatively, D is TRBD1 or TRBD2 (6 bases each). Germline lookup yields CDR1 SGHDN and CDR2 FVKESK. There are 17 residues in the CDR3. V dropped 1 base and J dropped 1 base, with 16 bases sitting between them. The CDR3 DNA sequence: TGTGCCAGCAGCCAAGGAGCGGGCAGGGGTGGCCAAGAGACCCAGTACTTC. This gives the protein CASSQGAGRGGQETQYF.

The chain carries TRBV9 and TRBJ2-2, with a tentative D call TRBD1 (5 bases). V shed 2 bases and J shed 4 bases, with 15 bases lying between them. There are 16 residues in the CDR3. Germline assignment: CDR1 SGDLS and CDR2 YYNGEE. The CDR3 spells CASSVFDRPGTGELFF. The CDR3 DNA is TGTGCCAGCAGCGTTTTCGACAGACCGGGCACCGGGGAGCTGTTTTTT.

The rearrangement links TRBV6-5 to TRBJ2-1; weak D call: TRBD2 (6 bases). In germline, CDR1 is MNHEY, CDR2 SVGAGI. Deletions cut 8 bases from V and 7 bases from J, with 9 bases between. The CDR3 contains 11 residues. Written as DNA, the CDR3 is TGTGCCAGCGTTCGGGGGAATGAGCAGTTCTTC. Translating it yields CASVRGNEQFF.

This clone was seen only a few times. The chain couples TRBV2 to TRBJ1-2; D is ambiguous. The CDR3 runs 14 residues. Trimming took off 2 bases at V and 8 bases at J, with 15 bases between the two ends. The germline gives CDR1 SNHLY, CDR2 FYNNEI. CDR3 coding DNA: TGTGCCAGCAGTGAACAGTCGGACTTGAGCGGCTACACCTTC. Protein sequence: CASSEQSDLSGYTF.

The chain joins TRBV18 to TRBJ1-5; 10 nucleotides align to TRBD1. The CDR3 runs 13 residues. Unmatched junction bases numbered 0, after V lost 3 bases and J lost 7 bases. Germline assignment: CDR1 KGHSH and CDR2 LQKENI. The CDR3 loop reads CASSPGQGQPQHF. The CDR3, as DNA: TGTGCCAGCTCACCGGGACAGGGGCAGCCCCAGCATTTT.

J is TRBJ2-7 and V is TRBV29-1; the match to TRBD1 covers 9 bases. This CDR3 has 14 residues. Looked up from germline, CDR1 is SQVTM and CDR2 is ANQGSEA. Germline trimming cut 4 bases from V and 0 bases from J; bases unmatched to any gene: 4. This CDR3 is CSVGTGDTSYEQYF. The DNA for the CDR3 is TGCAGCGTTGGGACAGGGGACACCTCCTACGAGCAGTACTTC.

The chain is built from TRBV30 and TRBJ1-1; TRBD1 is a possible D gene (5 bases). V shed 4 bases and J shed 8 bases, with 11 bases lying between them. The CDR3 is 11 amino acids. In germline, CDR1 is GTSNPN, CDR2 SVGIG (reference sequence). CDR3 nucleotide sequence: TGTGCCTGGACCGGGGCGTCAGAAGCTTTCTTT. Translating it yields CAWTGASEAFF.

This sequence joins TRBV2 and TRBJ2-3; possibly TRBD2 for D (6 bases). The CDR3 totals 13 residues. Germline CDR1 is SNHLY and CDR2 is FYNNEI. The V and J ends lost 6 bases and 2 bases respectively, with 9 bases between them. CDR3 loop: CASSRETTDTQYF. The CDR3 nucleotides read TGTGCCAGCAGCCGGGAGACCACAGATACGCAGTATTTT.

This chain uses TRBV30 with TRBJ1-1, with D perhaps matching TRBD1 (5 bases). Germline V lookup: CDR1 GTSNPN, CDR2 SVGIG (reference sequence). The germline V and J ends were trimmed by 4 bases and 3 bases, with 12 bases remaining between them. CDR3 length equals 13 residues. CDR3 DNA: TGTGCCTGGAATCGACAGCGAGACACTGAAGCTTTCTTT. It encodes CAWNRQRDTEAFF.